Given below is one T cell receptor beta chain in context. No antigen is known for it. This sample was included in a study of cytomegalovirus exposure and HLA in healthy donors. Study results and limitations: Evidence from a later analysis indicated that most CMV-associated TCR beta chains looked HLA-restricted.

Primers for the PCR totalled 60 Vbeta and 13 Jbeta. Original processing notes: In a later analysis, of around 80 million unique beta chains, some 10 million appeared in at least two donors. Data came from immunoSEQ multiplex PCR; TCRdb stores just in-frame clones and leaves some out. The V and J calls and the clone size are those of that table, but D and trimming were determined from the DNA. The sample has about 140,000 clones, 70% to 80% seen once; the top ten hold about 7%. V was cut by 1 base and J by 0 bases, with 9 bases left in between. This CDR3 contains 16 residues. CDR1 is SGHNT and CDR2 is YENEEA in the germline V gene.

The V gene is TRBV11-3, the J gene TRBJ2-2, with D perhaps TRBD1 (7 bases). What was sequenced was PBMCs. The source of this sequence is a middle-aged man in good health and CMV-seropositive. DNA for the CDR3: TGTGCCAGCAGCTTAGGCGGGACAGCGAACACCGGGGAGCTGTTTTTT. This sequence encodes CASSLGGTANTGELFF.